Listed below are T cell receptor beta chains from one sample, sequenced in a study of cytomegalovirus exposure and HLA in healthy donors. Measured with immunoSEQ multiplex PCR; TCRdb has only the in-frame clones, and not every one. The sample holds nearly 200,000 clones, 70% to 85% seen once. Sequencing was performed on PBMCs. The receptors derive from a woman in her thirties in good health and CMV-seropositive. The CDR3 runs from the conserved cysteine through the conserved F or W. D genes are given only for firm matches. Part of the rows lack a size; the others show once, few, many or a class for expanded clones.

13 | TRBD1 | TRBJ2-1 | . | TRBV25-1 | TGTGCCAGCAGACAGGGGGCTAGGGATGAGCAGTTCTTC | CASRQGARDEQFF
14 | TRBD2 | TRBJ2-2 | . | TRBV27 | TGTGCCAGCAGCGGACTAGCGGGAGTAGGGGAGCTGTTTTTT | CASSGLAGVGELFF
15 | . | TRBJ2-1 | . | TRBV23-1 | TGCGCCAGCATTTCACAGGGTAATGCTATGAATGAGCAGTTCTTC | CASISQGNAMNEQFF
11 | TRBD1 | TRBJ1-2 | few | TRBV27 | TGTGCCAGCGGGACAGGGGCTGGCTACACCTTC | CASGTGAGYTF
14 | . | TRBJ2-2 | few | TRBV2 | TGTGCCAGCACACCACAGGGATCGCACGGGGAGCTGTTTTTT | CASTPQGSHGELFF
16 | . | TRBJ2-1 | . | TRBV5-1 | TGCGCCAGCAGCAAGACCGGGACTCTACGGTGGAATGAGCAGTTCTTC | CASSKTGTLRWNEQFF
14 | . | TRBJ2-2 | . | TRBV5-6 | TGTGCCAGCAGCCCTACTAGGAACACCGGGGAGCTGTTTTTT | CASSPTRNTGELFF
13 | . | TRBJ1-1 | once | TRBV7-6 | TGTGCCAGCAGCTTAGGGGTTTTGGGCGAAGCTTTCTTT | CASSLGVLGEAFF
15 | . | TRBJ2-1 | . | TRBV7-3 | TGTGCCAGCAGCGGAGAGGGTAGCTCCTACAATGAGCAGTTCTTC | CASSGEGSSYNEQFF
13 | . | TRBJ1-4 | . | TRBV6-5 | TGTGCCAGTACGTCTAACTTTAATGAAAAACTGTTTTTT | CASTSNFNEKLFF
12 | . | TRBJ2-1 | . | TRBV28 | TGTGCCAGCAGTTTTATTATAGGAGTGCAGTTCTTC | CASSFIIGVQFF
13 | . | TRBJ2-5 | . | TRBV5-1 | TGCGCCAGCAGCTTGGGTGGAGGCGAGACCCAGTACTTC | CASSLGGGETQYF
13 | TRBD2 | TRBJ2-5 | . | TRBV29-1 | TGCAGCGTTCCTCGAGCGGGAGAAGAGACCCAGTACTTC | CSVPRAGEETQYF
13 | . | TRBJ2-7 | . | TRBV5-1 | TGCGCCAGCAGCTTGCCTAGTGAGGACGAGCAGTACTTC | CASSLPSEDEQYF
16 | . | TRBJ1-1 | . | TRBV5-4 | TGTGCCAGCAGCTTGGGCGGAGGACTGAACGGCGCTGAAGCTTTCTTT | CASSLGGGLNGAEAFF
18 | TRBD2 | TRBJ2-1 | . | TRBV27 | TGTGCCAGCAGTTTATCCAGTCCGGTAGCGGGACTATACAATGAGCAGTTCTTC | CASSLSSPVAGLYNEQFF
16 | . | TRBJ2-3 | few | TRBV27 | TGTGCCAGCAGTTCTAGGGGAGGGGGAGGGGGAGATACGCAGTATTTT | CASSSRGGGGGDTQYF
15 | . | TRBJ1-1 | . | TRBV5-1 | TGCGCCAGCAGCTTGGAGAGGATAATGTCCACTGAAGCTTTCTTT | CASSLERIMSTEAFF
14 | TRBD1 | TRBJ2-7 | . | TRBV5-1 | TGCGCCAGCAGCCCAAGGACAGGGCTCTACGAGCAGTACTTC | CASSPRTGLYEQYF
16 | . | TRBJ1-3 | . | TRBV6-6 | TGTGCCAGCAGTTACAGGGGAAAGGACTCTGGAAACACCATATATTTT | CASSYRGKDSGNTIYF
15 | TRBD1 | TRBJ1-1 | few | TRBV19 | TGTGCCAGTAGTCCGACCGGGACAGGGAACACTGAAGCTTTCTTT | CASSPTGTGNTEAFF
14 | . | TRBJ2-2 | . | TRBV27 | TGTGCCAGCAGTTTCGGCAGGGGCGCCGGGGAGCTGTTTTTT | CASSFGRGAGELFF
14 | . | TRBJ1-3 | . | TRBV6-5 | TGTGCCAGCAGGTCTGGGGCTTCTGGAAACACCATATATTTT | CASRSGASGNTIYF
18 | TRBD2 | TRBJ2-1 | . | TRBV27 | TGTGCCAGCAGTTTACTGGGCACTAGCGGAACAACCTACAATGAGCAGTTCTTC | CASSLLGTSGTTYNEQFF
14 | . | TRBJ1-2 | few | TRBV18 | TGTGCCAGCTCACTAGACAGTAGGGGCTATGGCTACACCTTC | CASSLDSRGYGYTF
14 | TRBD1 | TRBJ2-7 | . | TRBV5-4 | TGTGCCAGCAGCACTGGACAGGGTCTCTACGAGCAGTACTTC | CASSTGQGLYEQYF
14 | . | TRBJ1-2 | . | TRBV7-8 | TGTGCCAGCAGCCCCAGGGGAATAGGGTATGGCTACACCTTC | CASSPRGIGYGYTF
16 | . | TRBJ2-1 | . | TRBV5-1 | TGCGCCAGCAGATCCCTCGGGAGTGAGTCCTACAATGAGCAGTTCTTC | CASRSLGSESYNEQFF
17 | TRBD2 | TRBJ2-1 | . | TRBV18 | TGTGCCAGCTCACAGAGCCCAAAAACTAGCGGAACCAATGAGCAGTTCTTC | CASSQSPKTSGTNEQFF
15 | TRBD2 | TRBJ2-1 | . | TRBV27 | TGTGCCAGCAGTTCTAGCGGTAGCTCCTACAATGAGCAGTTCTTC | CASSSSGSSYNEQFF
13 | . | TRBJ2-5 | . | TRBV28 | TGTGCCAGCAGTTTGGGGGGAGAAGAGACCCAGTACTTC | CASSLGGEETQYF
14 | . | TRBJ1-3 | . | TRBV30 | TGTGCCTGGAATGAGGGAAACTCTGGAAACACCATATATTTT | CAWNEGNSGNTIYF
15 | TRBD1 | TRBJ1-5 | . | TRBV18 | TGTGCCAGCTCACCCGAACAGGGGTTAAATCAGCCCCAGCATTTT | CASSPEQGLNQPQHF
14 | TRBD2 | TRBJ2-1 | . | TRBV2 | TGTGCCAGCACACTAGCGACTCGGTACAATGAGCAGTTCTTC | CASTLATRYNEQFF
13 | . | TRBJ1-1 | few | TRBV4-1 | TGCGCCAGCAGCCACCCATTGAACACTGAAGCTTTCTTT | CASSHPLNTEAFF
16 | TRBD1 | TRBJ2-2 | . | TRBV6-1 | TGTGCCAGCAGTGGCGGGACAGGGAGCTCAACCGGGGAGCTGTTTTTT | CASSGGTGSSTGELFF
14 | . | TRBJ2-5 | once | TRBV5-1 | TGCGCCAGCAAACGTTCCGGCCCAGGAGAGACCCAGTACTTC | CASKRSGPGETQYF